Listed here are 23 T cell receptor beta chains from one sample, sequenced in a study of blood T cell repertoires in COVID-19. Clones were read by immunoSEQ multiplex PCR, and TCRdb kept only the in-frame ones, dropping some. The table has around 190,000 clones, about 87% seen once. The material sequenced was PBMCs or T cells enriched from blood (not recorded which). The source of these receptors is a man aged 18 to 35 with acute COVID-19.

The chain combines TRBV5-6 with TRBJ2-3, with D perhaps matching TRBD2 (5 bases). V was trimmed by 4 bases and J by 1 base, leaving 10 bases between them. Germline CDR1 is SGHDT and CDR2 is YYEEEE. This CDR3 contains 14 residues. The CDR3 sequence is CASSQAERTDTQYF. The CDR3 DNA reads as TGTGCCAGCAGCCAAGCGGAGCGCACAGATACGCAGTATTTT.

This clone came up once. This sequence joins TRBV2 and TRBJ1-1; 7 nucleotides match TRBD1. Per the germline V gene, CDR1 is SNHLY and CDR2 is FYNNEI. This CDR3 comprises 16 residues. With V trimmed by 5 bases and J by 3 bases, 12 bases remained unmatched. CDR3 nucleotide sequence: TGTGCCAGCAGTCACAAACAGACAGGGCTGTACACTGAAGCTTTCTTT. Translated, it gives CASSHKQTGLYTEAFF.

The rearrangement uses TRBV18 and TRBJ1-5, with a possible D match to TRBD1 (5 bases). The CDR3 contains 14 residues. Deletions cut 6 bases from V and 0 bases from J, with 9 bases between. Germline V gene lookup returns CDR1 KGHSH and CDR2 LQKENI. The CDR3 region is CASSTTDSNQPQHF. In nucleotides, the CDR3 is TGTGCCAGCTCGACGACAGATAGCAATCAGCCCCAGCATTTT. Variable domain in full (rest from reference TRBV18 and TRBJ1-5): NAGVMQNPRHLVRRRGQEARLRCSPMKGHSHVYWYRQLPEEGLKFMVYLQKENIIDESGMPKERFSAEFPKEGPSILRIQQVVRGDSAAYFCASSTTDSNQPQHFGDGTRLSIL.

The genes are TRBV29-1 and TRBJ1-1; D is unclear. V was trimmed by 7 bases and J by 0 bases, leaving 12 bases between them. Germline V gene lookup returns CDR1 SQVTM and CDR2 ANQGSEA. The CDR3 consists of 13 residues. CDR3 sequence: CSASQRMNTEAFF. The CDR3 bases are TGCAGCGCTTCACAACGCATGAACACTGAAGCTTTCTTT.

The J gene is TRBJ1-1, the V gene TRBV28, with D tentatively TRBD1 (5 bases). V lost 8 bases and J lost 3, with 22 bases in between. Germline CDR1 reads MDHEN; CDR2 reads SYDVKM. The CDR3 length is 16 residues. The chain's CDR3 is CASLGRVEIGYTEAFF. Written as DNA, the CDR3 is TGTGCCAGCTTGGGCAGGGTCGAAATCGGGTACACTGAAGCTTTCTTT.

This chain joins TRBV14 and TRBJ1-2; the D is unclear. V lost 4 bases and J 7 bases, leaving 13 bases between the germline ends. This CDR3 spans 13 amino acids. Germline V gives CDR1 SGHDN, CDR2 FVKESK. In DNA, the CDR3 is TGTGCCAGCAGCCCTATGTCGCGGGGTGGCTACACCTTC. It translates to CASSPMSRGGYTF.

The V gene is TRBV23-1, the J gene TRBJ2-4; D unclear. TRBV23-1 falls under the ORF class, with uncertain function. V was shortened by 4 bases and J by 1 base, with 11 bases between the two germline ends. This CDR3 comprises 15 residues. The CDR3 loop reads CASSRSVRAKNIQYF. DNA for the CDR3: TGCGCCAGCAGTCGTTCGGTTCGCGCCAAAAACATTCAGTACTTC.

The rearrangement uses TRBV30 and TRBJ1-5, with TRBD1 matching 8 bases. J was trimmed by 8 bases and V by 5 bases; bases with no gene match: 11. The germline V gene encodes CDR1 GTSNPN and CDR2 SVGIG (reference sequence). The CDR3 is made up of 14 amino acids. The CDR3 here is CAWQDRGDIKPQHF. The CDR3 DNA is TGTGCCTGGCAAGACAGGGGCGACATAAAGCCCCAGCATTTT.

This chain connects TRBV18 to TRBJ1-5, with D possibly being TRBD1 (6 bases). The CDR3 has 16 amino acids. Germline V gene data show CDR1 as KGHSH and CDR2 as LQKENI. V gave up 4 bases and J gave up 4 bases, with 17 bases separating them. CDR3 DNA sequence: TGTGCCAGCTCACAGACCGGACAGCCCCTAAATCAGCCCCAGCATTTT. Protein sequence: CASSQTGQPLNQPQHF.

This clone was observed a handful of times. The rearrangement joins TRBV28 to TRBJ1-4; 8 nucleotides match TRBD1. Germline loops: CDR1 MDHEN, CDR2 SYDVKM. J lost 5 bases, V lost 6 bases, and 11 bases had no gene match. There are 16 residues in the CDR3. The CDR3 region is CASRPRWDRPNEKLFF. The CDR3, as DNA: TGTGCCAGCAGACCCCGGTGGGACAGGCCGAATGAAAAACTGTTTTTT.

CDR3 in amino acids: CASSSSRAETKNIQYF. The CDR3 DNA follows: TGTGCCAGCAGCTCCTCGCGGGCAGAGACCAAAAACATTCAGTACTTC. The chain links TRBV7-9 to TRBJ2-4; D is perhaps TRBD2 (5 bases). The germline CDR1 and CDR2 sequences are SEHNR and FQNEAQ (reference sequence). V lost 4 bases and J lost 2, with 15 bases in between. This CDR3 has 16 amino acids.

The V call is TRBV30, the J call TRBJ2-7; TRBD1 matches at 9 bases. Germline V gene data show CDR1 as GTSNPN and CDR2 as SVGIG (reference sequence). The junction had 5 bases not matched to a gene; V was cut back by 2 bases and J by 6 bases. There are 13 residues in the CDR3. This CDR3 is CAWSMDRGVEQYF. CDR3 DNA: TGTGCCTGGAGTATGGACAGGGGAGTCGAGCAGTACTTC.

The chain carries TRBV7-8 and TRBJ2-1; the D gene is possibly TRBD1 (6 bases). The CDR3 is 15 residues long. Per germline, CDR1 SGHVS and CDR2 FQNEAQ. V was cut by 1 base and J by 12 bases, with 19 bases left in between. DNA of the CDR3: TGTGCCAGCAGCTTAGGGTCTGGTGGGGGCCAAGGGCAGTTCTTC. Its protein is CASSLGSGGGQGQFF.

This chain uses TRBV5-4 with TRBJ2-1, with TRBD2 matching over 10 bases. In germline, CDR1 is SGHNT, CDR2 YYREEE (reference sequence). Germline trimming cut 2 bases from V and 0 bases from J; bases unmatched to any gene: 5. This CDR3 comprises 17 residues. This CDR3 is CASSLWTSGSSYNEQFF. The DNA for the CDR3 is TGTGCCAGCAGCTTATGGACTAGCGGAAGCTCCTACAATGAGCAGTTCTTC.

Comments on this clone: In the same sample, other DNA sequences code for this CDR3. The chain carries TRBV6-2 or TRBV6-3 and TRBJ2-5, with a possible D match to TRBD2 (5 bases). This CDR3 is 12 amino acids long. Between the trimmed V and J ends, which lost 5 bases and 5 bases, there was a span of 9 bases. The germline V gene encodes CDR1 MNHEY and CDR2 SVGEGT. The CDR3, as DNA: TGTGCCAGCAGTCCGGGCGGGGAGACCCAGTACTTC. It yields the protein CASSPGGETQYF.

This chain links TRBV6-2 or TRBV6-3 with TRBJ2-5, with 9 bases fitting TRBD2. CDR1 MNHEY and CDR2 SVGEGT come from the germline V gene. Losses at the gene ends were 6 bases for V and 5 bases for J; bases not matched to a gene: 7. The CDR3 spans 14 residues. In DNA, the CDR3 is TGTGCCAGCAGCCCCGGGACTAGCATTGAGACCCAGTACTTC. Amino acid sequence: CASSPGTSIETQYF.

The chain's CDR3 is CASSPNQETQYF. In DNA form, the CDR3 reads TGTGCCAGCAGTCCAAACCAAGAGACCCAGTACTTC. The chain couples TRBV27 to TRBJ2-5; D call uncertain. The CDR3 spans 12 residues. The V and J ends lost 5 bases and 0 bases respectively, with 4 bases between them. Germline-derived CDR1 and CDR2 are MNHEY and SMNVEV (reference sequence).

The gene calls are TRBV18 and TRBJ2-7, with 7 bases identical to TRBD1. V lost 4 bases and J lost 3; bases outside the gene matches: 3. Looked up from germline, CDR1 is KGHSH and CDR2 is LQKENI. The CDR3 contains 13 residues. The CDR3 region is CASSQRQGYEQYF. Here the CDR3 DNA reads TGTGCCAGCTCACAGAGACAGGGCTACGAGCAGTACTTC. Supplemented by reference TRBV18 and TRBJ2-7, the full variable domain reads NAGVMQNPRHLVRRRGQEARLRCSPMKGHSHVYWYRQLPEEGLKFMVYLQKENIIDESGMPKERFSAEFPKEGPSILRIQQVVRGDSAAYFCASSQRQGYEQYFGPGTRLTVT.

This chain's CDR3 is CASSDLRTGGSILKNIQYF. CDR3 bases: TGTGCCAGCAGTGACTTGAGGACAGGGGGCAGCATACTCAAAAACATTCAGTACTTC. The chain has TRBV6-4 and TRBJ2-4, with TRBD1 identical over 11 bases. V gave up 1 base and J gave up 3 bases; unmatched junction bases: 11. Per the germline V gene, CDR1 is MRHNA and CDR2 is SNTAGT. The CDR3 has 19 amino acids.

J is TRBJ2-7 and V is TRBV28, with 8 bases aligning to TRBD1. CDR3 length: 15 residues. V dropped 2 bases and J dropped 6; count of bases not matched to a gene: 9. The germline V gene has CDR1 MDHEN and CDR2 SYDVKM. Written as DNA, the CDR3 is TGTGCCAGCAGTTTAAACGGACAGGGCGTGAGCGAGCAGTACTTC. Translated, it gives CASSLNGQGVSEQYF.

The CDR3 region is CASSLLEDNEQFF. CDR3 nucleotide sequence: TGTGCCAGCAGCTTGTTAGAGGACAATGAGCAGTTCTTC. This sequence joins TRBV5-4 and TRBJ2-1, with D hard to call. From germline, CDR1 is SGHNT and CDR2 YYREEE (reference sequence). The CDR3 loop spans 13 amino acids. Deletions cut 1 base from V and 5 bases from J, with 7 bases between.

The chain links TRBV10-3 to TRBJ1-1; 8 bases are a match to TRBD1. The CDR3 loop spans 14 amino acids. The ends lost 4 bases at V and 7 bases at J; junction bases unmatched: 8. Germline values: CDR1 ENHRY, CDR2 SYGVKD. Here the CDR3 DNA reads TGTGCCATCAGTGGACAGGGGACGGAAAATGAAGCTTTCTTT. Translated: CAISGQGTENEAFF.

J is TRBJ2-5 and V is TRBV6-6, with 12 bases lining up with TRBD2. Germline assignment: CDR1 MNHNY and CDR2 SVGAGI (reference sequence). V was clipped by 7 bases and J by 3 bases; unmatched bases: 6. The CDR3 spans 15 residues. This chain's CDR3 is CASIMGLAGEETQYF. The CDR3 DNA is TGTGCCAGCATAATGGGACTAGCGGGCGAAGAGACCCAGTACTTC.